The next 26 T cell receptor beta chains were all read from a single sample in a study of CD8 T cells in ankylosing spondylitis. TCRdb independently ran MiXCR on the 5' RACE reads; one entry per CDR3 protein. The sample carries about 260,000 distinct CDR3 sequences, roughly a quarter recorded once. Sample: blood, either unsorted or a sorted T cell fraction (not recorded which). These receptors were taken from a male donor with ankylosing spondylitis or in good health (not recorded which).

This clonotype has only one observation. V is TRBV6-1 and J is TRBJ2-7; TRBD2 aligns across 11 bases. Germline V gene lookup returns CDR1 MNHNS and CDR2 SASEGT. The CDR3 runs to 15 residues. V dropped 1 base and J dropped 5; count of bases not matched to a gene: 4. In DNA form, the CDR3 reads TGTGCCAGCAGTGAAGTTCAACTAGCGGGGGACGAGCAGTACTTC. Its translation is CASSEVQLAGDEQYF.

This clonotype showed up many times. The CDR3 nucleotides read TGCAGTGCTAGACCTGGCTACAATGAGCAGTTCTTC. Protein sequence: CSARPGYNEQFF. The chain uses TRBV20-1 and TRBJ2-1; D call uncertain. The CDR3 extends over 12 amino acids. The V gene's germline CDR1 is DFQATT and CDR2 SNEGSKA (reference sequence). V gave up 2 bases and J gave up 3 bases, with 5 bases separating them.

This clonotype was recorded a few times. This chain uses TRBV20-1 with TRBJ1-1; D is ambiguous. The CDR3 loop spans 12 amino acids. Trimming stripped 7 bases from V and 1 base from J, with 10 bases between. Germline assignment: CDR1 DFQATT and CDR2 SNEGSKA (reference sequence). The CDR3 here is CSVSYPNTEAFF. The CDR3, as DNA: TGCAGTGTTAGTTATCCGAACACTGAAGCTTTCTTT.

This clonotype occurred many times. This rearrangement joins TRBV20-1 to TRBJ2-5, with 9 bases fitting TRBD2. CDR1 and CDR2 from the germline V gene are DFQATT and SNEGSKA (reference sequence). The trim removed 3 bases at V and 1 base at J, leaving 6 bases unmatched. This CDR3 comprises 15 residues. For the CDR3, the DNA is TGCAGTGCTAGGGCGCCGACTAGCGGCCAAGAGACCCAGTACTTC. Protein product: CSARAPTSGQETQYF.

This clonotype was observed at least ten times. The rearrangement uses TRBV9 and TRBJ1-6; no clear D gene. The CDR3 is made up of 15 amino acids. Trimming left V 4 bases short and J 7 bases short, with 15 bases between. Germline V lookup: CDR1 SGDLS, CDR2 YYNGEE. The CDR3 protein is CASSPMAGVNSPLHF. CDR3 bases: TGTGCCAGCAGCCCTATGGCAGGAGTCAATTCACCCCTCCACTTT.

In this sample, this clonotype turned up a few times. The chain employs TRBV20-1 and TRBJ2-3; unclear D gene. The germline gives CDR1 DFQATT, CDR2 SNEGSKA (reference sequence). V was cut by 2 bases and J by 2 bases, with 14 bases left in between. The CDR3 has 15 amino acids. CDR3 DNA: TGCAGTGCTAGAACGTCGACGCTCACCACAGATACGCAGTATTTT. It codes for CSARTSTLTTDTQYF.

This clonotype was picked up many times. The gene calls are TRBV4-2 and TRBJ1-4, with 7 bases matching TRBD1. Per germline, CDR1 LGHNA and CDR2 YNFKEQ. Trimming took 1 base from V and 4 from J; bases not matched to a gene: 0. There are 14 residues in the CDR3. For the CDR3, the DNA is TGTGCCAGCAGCCAAGCAGGGGGTAATGAAAAACTGTTTTTT. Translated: CASSQAGGNEKLFF.

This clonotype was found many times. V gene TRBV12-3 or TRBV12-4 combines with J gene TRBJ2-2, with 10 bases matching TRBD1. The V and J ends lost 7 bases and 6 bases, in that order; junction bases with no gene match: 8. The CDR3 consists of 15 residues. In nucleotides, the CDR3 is TGTGCCAGCAACCCGACAGGGGGCACTCCCGGGGAGCTGTTTTTT. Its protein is CASNPTGGTPGELFF.

The CDR3 is CASSLAAGSETQYF. The CDR3 DNA sequence: TGCGCCAGCAGCTTGGCCGCGGGGAGCGAGACCCAGTACTTC. J is TRBJ2-5 and V is TRBV5-1; maybe TRBD2 (6 bases). The CDR3 has 14 amino acids. The V end lost 0 bases, the J end lost 5 bases, and 11 bases lay between the germline ends. CDR1 and CDR2 from the germline V gene are SGHRS and YFSETQ. The whole variable domain, remainder taken from reference TRBV5-1 and TRBJ2-5, is KAGVTQTPRYLIKTRGQQVTLSCSPISGHRSVSWYQQTPGQGLQFLFEYFSETQRNKGNFPGRFSGRQFSNSRSEMNVSTLELGDSALYLCASSLAAGSETQYFGPGTRLLVL.

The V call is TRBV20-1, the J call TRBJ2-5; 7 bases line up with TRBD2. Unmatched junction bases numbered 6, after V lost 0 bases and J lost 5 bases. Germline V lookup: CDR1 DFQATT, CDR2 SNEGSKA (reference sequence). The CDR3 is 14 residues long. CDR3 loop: CSARESGDPETQYF. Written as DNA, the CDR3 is TGCAGTGCTAGAGAGAGCGGGGACCCGGAGACCCAGTACTTC.

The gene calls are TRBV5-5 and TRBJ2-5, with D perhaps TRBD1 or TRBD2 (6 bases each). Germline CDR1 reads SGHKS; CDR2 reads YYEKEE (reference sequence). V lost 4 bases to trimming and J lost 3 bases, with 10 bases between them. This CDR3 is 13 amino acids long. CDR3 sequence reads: CASSRGGKETQYF. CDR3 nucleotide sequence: TGTGCCAGCAGCCGAGGGGGGAAAGAGACCCAGTACTTC.

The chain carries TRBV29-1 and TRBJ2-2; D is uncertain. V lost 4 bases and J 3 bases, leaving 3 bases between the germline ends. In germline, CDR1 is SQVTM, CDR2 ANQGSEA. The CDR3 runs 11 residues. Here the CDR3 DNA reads TGCAGCGTTGGGCACACCGGGGAGCTGTTTTTT. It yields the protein CSVGHTGELFF.

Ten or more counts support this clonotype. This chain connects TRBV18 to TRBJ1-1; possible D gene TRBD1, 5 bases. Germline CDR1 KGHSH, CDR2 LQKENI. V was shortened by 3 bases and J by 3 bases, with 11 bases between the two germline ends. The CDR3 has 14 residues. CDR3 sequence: CASSPQPGDTEAFF. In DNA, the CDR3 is TGTGCCAGCTCACCCCAGCCGGGGGACACTGAAGCTTTCTTT.

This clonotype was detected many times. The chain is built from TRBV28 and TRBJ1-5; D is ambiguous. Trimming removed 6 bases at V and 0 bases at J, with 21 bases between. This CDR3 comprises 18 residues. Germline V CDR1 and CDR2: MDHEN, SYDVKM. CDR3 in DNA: TGTGCCAGCAGCTTCCAGGCCGCGACGGTCTATAGCAATCAGCCCCAGCATTTT. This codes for CASSFQAATVYSNQPQHF.

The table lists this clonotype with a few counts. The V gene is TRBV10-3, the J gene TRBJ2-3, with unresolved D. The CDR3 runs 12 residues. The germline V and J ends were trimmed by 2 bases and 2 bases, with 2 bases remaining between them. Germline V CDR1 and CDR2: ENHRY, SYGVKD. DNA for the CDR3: TGTGCCATCAGTGAGAACACAGATACGCAGTATTTT. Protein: CAISENTDTQYF.

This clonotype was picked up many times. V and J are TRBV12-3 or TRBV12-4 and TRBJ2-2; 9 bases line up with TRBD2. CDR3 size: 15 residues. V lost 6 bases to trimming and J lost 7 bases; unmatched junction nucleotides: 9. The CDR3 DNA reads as TGTGCCAGCAGCCAGCGGGGGGCCCGGGGCGGGGAGCTGTTTTTT. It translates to CASSQRGARGGELFF.

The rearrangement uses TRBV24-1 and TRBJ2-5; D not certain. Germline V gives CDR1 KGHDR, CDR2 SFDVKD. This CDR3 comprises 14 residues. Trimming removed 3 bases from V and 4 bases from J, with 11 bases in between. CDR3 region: CATSDPLTGETQYF. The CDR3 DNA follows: TGTGCCACCAGTGATCCGCTCACTGGAGAGACCCAGTACTTC.

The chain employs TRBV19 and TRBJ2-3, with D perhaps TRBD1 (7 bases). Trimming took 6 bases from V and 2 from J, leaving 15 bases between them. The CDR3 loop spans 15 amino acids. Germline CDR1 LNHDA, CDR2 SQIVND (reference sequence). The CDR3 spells CASSLSGGLTDTQYF. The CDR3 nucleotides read TGTGCCAGTAGCCTCTCAGGGGGACTCACAGATACGCAGTATTTT.

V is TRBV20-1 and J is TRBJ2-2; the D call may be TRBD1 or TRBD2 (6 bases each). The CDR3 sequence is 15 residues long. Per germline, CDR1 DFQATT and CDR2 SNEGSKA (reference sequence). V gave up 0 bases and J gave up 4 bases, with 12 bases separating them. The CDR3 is CSARDFWGATGELFF. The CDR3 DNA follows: TGCAGTGCTAGAGATTTCTGGGGGGCCACCGGGGAGCTGTTTTTT.

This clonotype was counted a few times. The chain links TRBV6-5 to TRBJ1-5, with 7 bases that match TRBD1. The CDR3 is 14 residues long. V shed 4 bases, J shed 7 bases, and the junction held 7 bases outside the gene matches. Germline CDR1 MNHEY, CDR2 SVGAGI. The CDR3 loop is CASSSRQGGQPQHF. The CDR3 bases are TGTGCCAGCAGTTCCCGACAGGGCGGCCAGCCCCAGCATTTT.

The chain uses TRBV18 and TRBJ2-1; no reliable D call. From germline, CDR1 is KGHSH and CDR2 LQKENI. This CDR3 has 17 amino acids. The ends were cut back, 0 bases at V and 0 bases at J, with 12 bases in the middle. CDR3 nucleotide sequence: TGTGCCAGCTCACCACCCAGTCGACGCGGCTCCTACAATGAGCAGTTCTTC. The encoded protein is CASSPPSRRGSYNEQFF.

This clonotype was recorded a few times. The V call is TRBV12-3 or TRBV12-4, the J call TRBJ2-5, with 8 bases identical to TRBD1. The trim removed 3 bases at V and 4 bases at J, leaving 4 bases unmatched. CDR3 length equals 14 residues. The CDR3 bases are TGTGCCAGCAGTTTCCCACAGGGGGGAGAGACCCAGTACTTC. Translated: CASSFPQGGETQYF.

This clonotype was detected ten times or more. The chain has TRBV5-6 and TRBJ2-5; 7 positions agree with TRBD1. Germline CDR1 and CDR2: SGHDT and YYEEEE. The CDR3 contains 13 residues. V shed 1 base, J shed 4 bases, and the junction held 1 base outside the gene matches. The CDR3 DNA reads TGTGCCAGCAGCTTGTGGGACAGAGAGACCCAGTACTTC. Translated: CASSLWDRETQYF.

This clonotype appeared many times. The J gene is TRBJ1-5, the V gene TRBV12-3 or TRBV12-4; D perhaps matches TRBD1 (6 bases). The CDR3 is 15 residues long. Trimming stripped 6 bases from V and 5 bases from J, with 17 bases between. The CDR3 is CASSDDRRLHQPQHF. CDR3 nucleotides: TGTGCCAGCAGCGACGACAGGAGGCTCCATCAGCCCCAGCATTTT.

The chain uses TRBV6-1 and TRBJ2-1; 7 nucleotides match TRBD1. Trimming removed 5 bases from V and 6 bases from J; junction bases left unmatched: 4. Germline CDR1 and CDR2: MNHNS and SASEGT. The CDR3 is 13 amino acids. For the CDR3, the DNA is TGTGCCAGCAGTCCACACAGGGGCAATGAGCAGTTCTTC. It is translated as CASSPHRGNEQFF.

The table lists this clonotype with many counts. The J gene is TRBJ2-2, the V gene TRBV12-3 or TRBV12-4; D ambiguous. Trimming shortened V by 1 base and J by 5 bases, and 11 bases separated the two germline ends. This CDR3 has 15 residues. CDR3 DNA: TGTGCCAGCAGTTTAGTCCTGGGCCGGACCGGGGAGCTGTTTTTT. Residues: CASSLVLGRTGELFF.